The 12 T cell receptor beta chains given below trace back to one sample, sequenced in a study of blood T cell repertoires in COVID-19. Method: immunoSEQ multiplex PCR; TCRdb's copy keeps in-frame clones and lacks some. Of about 490,000 clones in the sample, approximately 83% were seen once. Sequencing used peripheral blood. The origin of the receptors is a human donor in a cohort sampled during active COVID-19.

The rearrangement uses TRBV11-3 and TRBJ2-7, with D perhaps matching TRBD2 (6 bases). V lost 5 bases to trimming and J lost 5 bases, with 16 bases between them. Germline V gives CDR1 SGHNT, CDR2 YENEEA. This CDR3 has 14 residues. The CDR3 is CASSGGTGFDEQYF. The CDR3 DNA reads TGTGCCAGCAGCGGAGGGACGGGATTCGACGAGCAGTACTTC.

The gene calls are TRBV10-3 and TRBJ2-2; D unclear. CDR1 is ENHRY and CDR2 is SYGVKD in the germline V gene. V was shortened by 2 bases and J by 3 bases, with 4 bases between the two germline ends. This CDR3 contains 13 residues. CDR3 nucleotide sequence: TGTGCCATCAGTGAGCCGGACACCGGGGAGCTGTTTTTT. The encoded protein is CAISEPDTGELFF.

This clone turned up a few times. The chain recombines TRBV28 with TRBJ2-2; 16 bases line up with TRBD2. V lost 5 bases, J lost 5 bases, and 8 bases stayed unmatched. Per the germline V gene, CDR1 is MDHEN and CDR2 is SYDVKM. This CDR3 has 18 amino acids. The CDR3 is CASSGPGLAGGGTGELFF. CDR3 DNA: TGTGCCAGCAGTGGTCCGGGACTAGCGGGAGGGGGTACCGGGGAGCTGTTTTTT.

The chain joins TRBV7-9 to TRBJ1-1; D is uncertain. In germline, CDR1 is SEHNR, CDR2 FQNEAQ (reference sequence). CDR3 length: 15 residues. Trimming pared 2 bases from V and 3 bases from J, leaving 13 bases between. As DNA, the CDR3 is TGTGCCAGCAGCTTACTGAGGGAAATCGACACTGAAGCTTTCTTT. As protein: CASSLLREIDTEAFF.

This clone was detected only once. The chain links TRBV30 to TRBJ2-1; TRBD2 matches 8 bases. This CDR3 region has 15 residues. Looked up from germline, CDR1 is GTSNPN and CDR2 is SVGIG (reference sequence). The V segment lost 4 bases and the J segment 8 bases; nucleotides outside the gene matches: 13. DNA of the CDR3: TGTGCCTGGAAGTACGAAGCGGGAGCATCCCATGAGCAGTTCTTC. Its protein is CAWKYEAGASHEQFF.

This clone was found a few times. The chain recombines TRBV3-1 (or the pseudogene TRBV3-2) with TRBJ1-5; tentatively, D is TRBD1 (5 bases). Germline CDR1 and CDR2: LGHDT and YNNKEL (reference sequence). This CDR3 comprises 15 residues. Trimming shortened V by 0 bases and J by 5 bases, and 11 bases separated the two germline ends. The CDR3 here is CASSQDSGSHQPQHF. CDR3 DNA sequence: TGTGCCAGCAGCCAAGATTCAGGGTCCCATCAGCCCCAGCATTTT.

The V gene is TRBV5-4, the J gene TRBJ2-1; maybe TRBD2 (6 bases). V was shortened by 4 bases and J by 5 bases, with 13 bases between the two germline ends. The germline CDR1 and CDR2 sequences are SGHNT and YYREEE (reference sequence). This CDR3 is built from 14 residues. In nucleotides, the CDR3 is TGTGCCAGCAGCCTGGGACTGGACAACAATGAGCAGTTCTTC. Its protein product is CASSLGLDNNEQFF.

The V gene is TRBV16, the J gene TRBJ1-2; D not resolved. Germline V gives CDR1 KGHSY, CDR2 FQNENV. The CDR3 totals 12 residues. The ends were cut back, 0 bases at V and 11 bases at J, with 10 bases in the middle. Here the CDR3 reads CASSQSSGLYTF. The CDR3 DNA reads TGTGCCAGCAGCCAATCCAGCGGCCTATACACCTTC.

This sequence joins TRBV15 and TRBJ1-2; 7 bases agree with TRBD1. The CDR3 covers 13 residues. CDR1 and CDR2 (germline): LNHNV, YYDKDF (reference sequence). The ends lost 3 bases at V and 4 bases at J; junction bases unmatched: 2. Written as DNA, the CDR3 is TGTGCCACCAGCAGCTCAGGGGGCTATGGCTACACCTTC. Its protein is CATSSSGGYGYTF.

V gene TRBV5-1 combines with J gene TRBJ2-2; D uncertain. This CDR3 is built from 15 residues. V shed 4 bases and J shed 6 bases, with 16 bases lying between them. Germline V lookup: CDR1 SGHRS, CDR2 YFSETQ. CDR3 amino acids: CASSREIQLAGELFF. DNA for the CDR3: TGCGCCAGCAGCCGAGAAATACAGCTTGCCGGGGAGCTGTTTTTT.

Here the CDR3 DNA reads TGTGCCATCAGTGAACGACAGGACACAGATACGCAGTATTTT. Amino acid sequence: CAISERQDTDTQYF. J is TRBJ2-3 and V is TRBV10-3, with D tentatively TRBD1 (6 bases). V lost 3 bases and J lost 2, with 9 bases in between. The germline CDR1 and CDR2 sequences are ENHRY and SYGVKD. The CDR3 is 14 residues long.

The J gene is TRBJ2-7, the V gene TRBV7-2, with 12 bases aligning to TRBD1. CDR1 is SGHTA, CDR2 FQGNSA, per germline. The CDR3 consists of 16 residues. V was pared by 1 base and J by 6 bases, with 7 bases of the junction left unmatched. The CDR3 protein is CASSLGYGTGGVEQYF. CDR3 coding DNA: TGTGCCAGCAGCTTAGGGTACGGGACAGGGGGCGTCGAGCAGTACTTC.